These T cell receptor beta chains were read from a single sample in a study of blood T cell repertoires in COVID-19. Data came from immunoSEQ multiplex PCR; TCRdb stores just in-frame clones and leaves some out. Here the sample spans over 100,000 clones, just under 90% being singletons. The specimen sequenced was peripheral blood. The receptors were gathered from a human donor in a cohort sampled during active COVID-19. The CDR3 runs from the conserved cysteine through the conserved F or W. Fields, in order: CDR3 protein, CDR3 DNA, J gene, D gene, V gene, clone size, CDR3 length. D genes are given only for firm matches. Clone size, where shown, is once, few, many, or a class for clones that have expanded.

CDR3: CASSFGGGNTDTQYF; DNA: TGTGCCAGCAGCTTTGGCGGGGGGAACACAGATACGCAGTATTTT; J: TRBJ2-3; D: TRBD2; V: TRBV2; size: NA; length: 15
CDR3: CASSVERGAYNEQFF; DNA: TGTGCCAGCAGCGTTGAGCGGGGGGCCTACAATGAGCAGTTCTTC; J: TRBJ2-1; D: TRBD2; V: TRBV7-2; size: NA; length: 15
CDR3: CASSLVLRTPDLSYNSPLHF; DNA: TGTGCCAGCAGCTTAGTATTAAGGACACCAGATCTCTCCTATAATTCACCCCTCCACTTT; J: TRBJ1-6; D: NA; V: TRBV7-8; size: NA; length: 20
CDR3: CASNPGISYNEQFF; DNA: TGTGCCAGCAACCCCGGGATCTCCTACAATGAGCAGTTCTTC; J: TRBJ2-1; D: NA; V: TRBV6-5; size: NA; length: 14
CDR3: CASSRDTSGRPKNIQYF; DNA: TGTGCCAGCAGTCGCGACACTAGCGGGAGGCCCAAAAACATTCAGTACTTC; J: TRBJ2-4; D: TRBD2; V: TRBV6-2/TRBV6-3; size: NA; length: 17
CDR3: CASSLLAGASYEQYF; DNA: TGTGCCAGCAGCTTACTAGCGGGAGCCTCCTACGAGCAGTACTTC; J: TRBJ2-7; D: TRBD2; V: TRBV7-8; size: NA; length: 15
CDR3: CASSLVTSGNHEQFF; DNA: TGTGCCAGCAGCTTAGTGACTAGCGGGAACCATGAGCAGTTCTTC; J: TRBJ2-1; D: TRBD2; V: TRBV7-9; size: NA; length: 15
CDR3: CASSLDMTGRRYTEAFF; DNA: TGTGCCAGCAGCTTAGATATGACAGGGAGGAGGTACACTGAAGCTTTCTTT; J: TRBJ1-1; D: TRBD1; V: TRBV11-3; size: NA; length: 17
CDR3: CASSQAALSYEQYF; DNA: TGTGCCAGCTCACAGGCGGCCCTATCCTACGAGCAGTACTTC; J: TRBJ2-7; D: NA; V: TRBV18; size: NA; length: 14
CDR3: CASSGGAPDTQYF; DNA: TGTGCCAGCAGCGGGGGGGCCCCAGATACGCAGTATTTT; J: TRBJ2-3; D: NA; V: TRBV5-6; size: NA; length: 13
CDR3: CASSRGHNSGANVLTF; DNA: TGTGCCAGCAGCAGGGGACATAACTCTGGGGCCAACGTCCTGACTTTC; J: TRBJ2-6; D: NA; V: TRBV5-6; size: NA; length: 16
CDR3: CASSLEPTTGNIQYF; DNA: TGTGCCAGCAGCTTAGAACCGACGACGGGAAACATTCAGTACTTC; J: TRBJ2-4; D: NA; V: TRBV7-2; size: NA; length: 15
CDR3: CASTSGGTSGSYNEQFF; DNA: TGTGCCAGCACCTCAGGAGGGACTAGCGGTTCCTACAATGAGCAGTTCTTC; J: TRBJ2-1; D: TRBD2; V: TRBV28; size: NA; length: 17
CDR3: CARGDTSHYGYTF; DNA: TGTGCCAGGGGGGACACATCTCACTATGGCTACACCTTC; J: TRBJ1-2; D: NA; V: TRBV19; size: NA; length: 13
CDR3: CASSLGGQGNSPLHF; DNA: TGCGCCAGCAGCTTGGGGGGGCAGGGGAATTCACCCCTCCACTTT; J: TRBJ1-6; D: NA; V: TRBV5-1; size: NA; length: 15
CDR3: CASSEGRDTHEQYF; DNA: TGTGCCAGCAGTGAGGGGCGCGATACCCACGAGCAGTACTTC; J: TRBJ2-7; D: NA; V: TRBV2; size: NA; length: 14
CDR3: CASSLEGAGAGNTIYF; DNA: TGTGCCAGCAGCTTAGAAGGGGCAGGGGCTGGAAACACCATATATTTT; J: TRBJ1-3; D: NA; V: TRBV7-6; size: NA; length: 16
CDR3: CASSQGSEETQYF; DNA: TGCGCCAGCAGCCAAGGTAGCGAGGAGACCCAGTACTTC; J: TRBJ2-5; D: NA; V: TRBV4-3; size: NA; length: 13
CDR3: CASSIRTGGLTSYGYTF; DNA: TGTGCCAGTAGTATCCGGACAGGGGGTCTGACCTCCTATGGCTACACCTTC; J: TRBJ1-2; D: TRBD1; V: TRBV19; size: NA; length: 17
CDR3: CASSVTSGPHNEQFF; DNA: TGTGCCAGCAGCGTGACTAGCGGCCCCCACAATGAGCAGTTCTTC; J: TRBJ2-1; D: TRBD2; V: TRBV9; size: NA; length: 15
CDR3: CASSLGQGRTEAFF; DNA: TGTGCCAGCTCACTAGGACAGGGTAGGACTGAAGCTTTCTTT; J: TRBJ1-1; D: TRBD1; V: TRBV18; size: NA; length: 14
CDR3: CASSLQPSGLVYNEQFF; DNA: TGTGCCAGCAGTTTGCAGCCTAGCGGGCTGGTCTACAATGAGCAGTTCTTC; J: TRBJ2-1; D: TRBD2; V: TRBV27; size: NA; length: 17
CDR3: CASRLQGLGEAFF; DNA: TGTGCCAGCAGACTCCAGGGGCTTGGTGAAGCTTTCTTT; J: TRBJ1-1; D: NA; V: TRBV14; size: NA; length: 13
CDR3: CASSQAGGSTDTQYF; DNA: TGTGCCAGCAGCCAAGCGGGCGGGAGTACAGATACGCAGTATTTT; J: TRBJ2-3; D: TRBD2; V: TRBV7-3; size: NA; length: 15
CDR3: CASSPESRTSYEQYF; DNA: TGTGCCAGCTCACCAGAAAGCCGAACGTCCTACGAGCAGTACTTC; J: TRBJ2-7; D: NA; V: TRBV18; size: NA; length: 15
CDR3: CASSPTTGVDEQFF; DNA: TGTGCCAGCTCACCGACGACAGGGGTCGATGAGCAGTTCTTC; J: TRBJ2-1; D: TRBD1; V: TRBV18; size: NA; length: 14
CDR3: CASSSRHGGQAYEQYF; DNA: TGTGCCAGCTCATCACGACACGGGGGACAGGCCTACGAGCAGTACTTC; J: TRBJ2-7; D: TRBD1; V: TRBV18; size: NA; length: 16
CDR3: CASSRMGTGVNTGELFF; DNA: TGCGCCAGCAGCCGAATGGGGACAGGGGTTAACACCGGGGAGCTGTTTTTT; J: TRBJ2-2; D: TRBD1; V: TRBV4-3; size: NA; length: 17
CDR3: CASSYRGSRDRGQETQYF; DNA: TGTGCCAGCAGCTACAGAGGGAGTCGGGACAGGGGGCAGGAGACCCAGTACTTC; J: TRBJ2-5; D: TRBD1; V: TRBV7-6; size: NA; length: 18
CDR3: CASSRDTGELFF; DNA: TGTGCCAGCTCGAGAGACACCGGGGAGCTGTTTTTT; J: TRBJ2-2; D: NA; V: TRBV28; size: NA; length: 12
CDR3: CASSPTKAADTQYF; DNA: TGCGCCAGCAGCCCGACCAAAGCGGCAGATACGCAGTATTTT; J: TRBJ2-3; D: NA; V: TRBV5-1; size: once; length: 14
CDR3: CASSPDSHFREQYF; DNA: TGTGCCAGCAGCCCCGACAGCCATTTTCGCGAGCAGTACTTC; J: TRBJ2-7; D: NA; V: TRBV11-2; size: NA; length: 14
CDR3: CASSLGRGGVAKNIQYF; DNA: TGTGCCAGCAGTTTAGGGAGGGGGGGGGTAGCCAAAAACATTCAGTACTTC; J: TRBJ2-4; D: NA; V: TRBV28; size: NA; length: 17
CDR3: CASSQRTGGTSPLHF; DNA: TGTGCCAGCAGCCAAAGGACAGGGGGGACCTCACCCCTCCACTTT; J: TRBJ1-6; D: TRBD1; V: TRBV3-1/TRBV3-2; size: NA; length: 15
CDR3: CASNPSGASYGYTF; DNA: TGTGCCAGTAACCCCTCAGGCGCAAGCTATGGCTACACCTTC; J: TRBJ1-2; D: NA; V: TRBV19; size: NA; length: 14
CDR3: CASRGGLRDPLGYTF; DNA: TGTGCCAGCAGGGGGGGGTTGCGGGACCCCCTTGGCTACACCTTC; J: TRBJ1-2; D: NA; V: TRBV5-6; size: NA; length: 15
CDR3: CASSQDSIGNTIYF; DNA: TGCGCCAGCAGCCAAGATTCGATCGGGAACACCATATATTTT; J: TRBJ1-3; D: NA; V: TRBV4-1; size: NA; length: 14
CDR3: CAISDLAQETQYF; DNA: TGTGCCATCAGTGATTTGGCCCAAGAGACCCAGTACTTC; J: TRBJ2-5; D: NA; V: TRBV10-3; size: NA; length: 13
CDR3: CASSQDRGTQPQHF; DNA: TGCGCCAGCAGCCAAGACAGGGGTACTCAGCCCCAGCATTTT; J: TRBJ1-5; D: NA; V: TRBV4-1; size: few; length: 14
CDR3: CASSYSKGASNQPQHF; DNA: TGTGCCAGCAGTTACTCTAAGGGGGCTAGCAATCAGCCCCAGCATTTT; J: TRBJ1-5; D: TRBD1; V: TRBV6-6; size: few; length: 16
CDR3: CASSFSERGSTDTQYF; DNA: TGCGCCAGCAGCTTTTCCGAGCGGGGAAGCACAGATACGCAGTATTTT; J: TRBJ2-3; D: TRBD2; V: TRBV5-1; size: NA; length: 16
CDR3: CASSLALAGIYEQYF; DNA: TGCGCCAGCAGCTTGGCCCTAGCGGGAATCTACGAGCAGTACTTC; J: TRBJ2-7; D: TRBD2; V: TRBV5-1; size: NA; length: 15
CDR3: CASSFPGGGNTIYF; DNA: TGTGCCAGCAGCTTCCCGGGGGGGGGAAACACCATATATTTT; J: TRBJ1-3; D: NA; V: TRBV11-2; size: once; length: 14
CDR3: CASNYRTSGNRGTDTQYF; DNA: TGTGCCAGCAATTACAGGACTAGCGGGAACAGAGGCACAGATACGCAGTATTTT; J: TRBJ2-3; D: TRBD2; V: TRBV2; size: NA; length: 18
CDR3: CASSLGTSGTYQETQYF; DNA: TGTGCCAGCAGCTTGGGGACTAGCGGGACGTACCAAGAGACCCAGTACTTC; J: TRBJ2-5; D: TRBD2; V: TRBV11-2; size: NA; length: 17
CDR3: CASSIQGGYGYTF; DNA: TGTGCCAGCAGTATACAGGGTGGCTATGGCTACACCTTC; J: TRBJ1-2; D: NA; V: TRBV12-3/TRBV12-4; size: once; length: 13
CDR3: CASSADPGTRASQYF; DNA: TGTGCCAGCAGTGCCGACCCCGGGACAAGGGCATCGCAGTATTTT; J: TRBJ2-3; D: NA; V: TRBV25-1; size: many; length: 15
CDR3: CASSIILPAGSAGNEQFF; DNA: TGTGCCAGTAGTATTATTCTCCCCGCGGGTTCGGCGGGCAATGAGCAGTTCTTC; J: TRBJ2-1; D: NA; V: TRBV19; size: NA; length: 18
CDR3: CASSLDRGGSSYEQYF; DNA: TGTGCCAGCAGCTTGGACCGGGGGGGGAGCTCCTACGAGCAGTACTTC; J: TRBJ2-7; D: TRBD2; V: TRBV7-8; size: NA; length: 16
CDR3: CASSSPGFAYNEQFF; DNA: TGTGCCAGCAGCTCCCCAGGGTTTGCCTACAATGAGCAGTTCTTC; J: TRBJ2-1; D: NA; V: TRBV11-3; size: NA; length: 15
CDR3: CSVEPTPDTQYF; DNA: TGCAGCGTTGAGCCTACCCCAGATACGCAGTATTTT; J: TRBJ2-3; D: NA; V: TRBV29-1; size: NA; length: 12
CDR3: CASSWDRGYGYTF; DNA: TGTGCCAGCAGTTGGGACAGGGGCTATGGCTACACCTTC; J: TRBJ1-2; D: TRBD1; V: TRBV27; size: NA; length: 13
CDR3: CASSLSTGGRETQYF; DNA: TGTGCCAGCAGCTTGTCCACAGGGGGCCGAGAGACCCAGTACTTC; J: TRBJ2-5; D: TRBD1; V: TRBV7-2; size: NA; length: 15
CDR3: CSVQGGGRLAKNIQYF; DNA: TGCAGCGTGCAGGGCGGGGGGCGCTTAGCCAAAAACATTCAGTACTTC; J: TRBJ2-4; D: TRBD2; V: TRBV29-1; size: NA; length: 16
CDR3: CASNNRDWYEQYF; DNA: TGTGCCAGCAACAACCGGGACTGGTACGAGCAGTACTTC; J: TRBJ2-7; D: NA; V: TRBV6-4; size: NA; length: 13
CDR3: CASSLIVQSPLHF; DNA: TGTGCCAGCAGTTTAATCGTACAATCACCCCTCCACTTT; J: TRBJ1-6; D: NA; V: TRBV12-3/TRBV12-4; size: NA; length: 13
CDR3: CASSQAGTQYF; DNA: TGTGCCAGCAGCCAAGCGGGTACGCAGTATTTT; J: TRBJ2-3; D: NA; V: TRBV3-1/TRBV3-2; size: NA; length: 11
CDR3: CASGTSGGQRDTQYF; DNA: TGCGCCAGCGGTACTAGCGGGGGGCAAAGGGATACGCAGTATTTT; J: TRBJ2-3; D: TRBD2; V: TRBV5-1; size: NA; length: 15